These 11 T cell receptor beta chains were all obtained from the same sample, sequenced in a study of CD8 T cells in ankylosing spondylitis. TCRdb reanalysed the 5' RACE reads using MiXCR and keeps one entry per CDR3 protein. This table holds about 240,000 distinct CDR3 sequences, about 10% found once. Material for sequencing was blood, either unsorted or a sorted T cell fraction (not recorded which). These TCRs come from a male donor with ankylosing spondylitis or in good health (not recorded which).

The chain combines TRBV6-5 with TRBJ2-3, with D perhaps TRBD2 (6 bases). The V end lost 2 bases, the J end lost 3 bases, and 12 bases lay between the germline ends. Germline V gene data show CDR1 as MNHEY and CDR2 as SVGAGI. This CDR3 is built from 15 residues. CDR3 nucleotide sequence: TGTGCCAGCAGTTACCTTAGCGGTAGTACAGATACGCAGTATTTT. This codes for CASSYLSGSTDTQYF.

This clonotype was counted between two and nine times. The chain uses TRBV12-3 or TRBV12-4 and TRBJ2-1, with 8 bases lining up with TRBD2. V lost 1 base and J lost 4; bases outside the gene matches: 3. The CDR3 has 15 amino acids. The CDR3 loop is CASSLVAGLYNEQFF. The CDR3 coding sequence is TGTGCCAGCAGTTTAGTAGCGGGGCTATACAATGAGCAGTTCTTC.

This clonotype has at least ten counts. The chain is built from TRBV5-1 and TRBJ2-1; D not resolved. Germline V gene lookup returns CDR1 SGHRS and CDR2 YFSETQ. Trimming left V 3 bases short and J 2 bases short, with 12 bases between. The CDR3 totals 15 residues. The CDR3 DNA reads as TGCGCCAGCAGCTGGGCGGACGCCGCCTACAATGAGCAGTTCTTC. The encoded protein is CASSWADAAYNEQFF.

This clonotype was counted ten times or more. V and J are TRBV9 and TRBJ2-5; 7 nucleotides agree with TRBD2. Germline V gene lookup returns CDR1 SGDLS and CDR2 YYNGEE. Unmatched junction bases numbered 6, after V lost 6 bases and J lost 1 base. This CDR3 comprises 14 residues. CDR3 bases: TGTGCCAGCAATGGGAGGGGACTCCAAGAGACCCAGTACTTC. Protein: CASNGRGLQETQYF.

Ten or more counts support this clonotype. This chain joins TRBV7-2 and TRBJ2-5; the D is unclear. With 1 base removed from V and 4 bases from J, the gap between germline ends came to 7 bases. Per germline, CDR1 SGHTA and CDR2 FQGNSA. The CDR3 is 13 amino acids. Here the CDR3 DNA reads TGTGCCAGCAGCTTAGTAATGGCAGAGACCCAGTACTTC. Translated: CASSLVMAETQYF.

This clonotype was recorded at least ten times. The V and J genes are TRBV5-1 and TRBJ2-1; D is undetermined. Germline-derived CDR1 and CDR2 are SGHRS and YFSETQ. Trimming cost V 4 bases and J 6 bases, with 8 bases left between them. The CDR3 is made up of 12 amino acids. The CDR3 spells CASSLYSNEQFF. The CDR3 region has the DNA TGCGCCAGCAGCCTATACAGCAATGAGCAGTTCTTC.

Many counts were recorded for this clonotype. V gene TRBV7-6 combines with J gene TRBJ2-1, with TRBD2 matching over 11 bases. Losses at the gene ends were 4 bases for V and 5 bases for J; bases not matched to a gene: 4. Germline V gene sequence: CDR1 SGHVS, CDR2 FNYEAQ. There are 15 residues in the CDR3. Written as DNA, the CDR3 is TGTGCCAGCAGCTCCGGGACTAGCGGAGACAATGAGCAGTTCTTC. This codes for CASSSGTSGDNEQFF.

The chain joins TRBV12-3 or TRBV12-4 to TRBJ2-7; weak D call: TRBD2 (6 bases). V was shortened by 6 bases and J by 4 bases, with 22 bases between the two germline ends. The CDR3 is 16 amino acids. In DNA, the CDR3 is TGTGCCAGCAGCCTCTCTGACCCGGTGGGAGGATACGAGCAGTACTTC. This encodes CASSLSDPVGGYEQYF.

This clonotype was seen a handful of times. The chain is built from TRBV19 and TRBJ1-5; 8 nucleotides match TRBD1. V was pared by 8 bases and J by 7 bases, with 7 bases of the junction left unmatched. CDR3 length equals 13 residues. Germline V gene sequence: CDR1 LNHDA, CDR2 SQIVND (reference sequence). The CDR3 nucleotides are TGTGCCAGTGGAGACAGGGGAGAACAGCCCCAGCATTTT. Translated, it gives CASGDRGEQPQHF.

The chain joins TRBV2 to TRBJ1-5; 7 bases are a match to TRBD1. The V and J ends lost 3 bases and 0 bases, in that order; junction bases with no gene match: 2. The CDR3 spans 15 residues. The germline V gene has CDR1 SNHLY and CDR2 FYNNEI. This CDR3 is CASSEGQISNQPQHF. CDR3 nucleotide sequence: TGTGCCAGCAGTGAGGGACAGATTAGCAATCAGCCCCAGCATTTT.

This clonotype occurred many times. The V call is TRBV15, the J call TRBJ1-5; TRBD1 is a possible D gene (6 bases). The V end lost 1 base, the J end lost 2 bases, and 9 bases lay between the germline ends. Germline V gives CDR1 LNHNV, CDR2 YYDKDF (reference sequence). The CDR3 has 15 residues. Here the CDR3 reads CATSRAGDRNQPQHF. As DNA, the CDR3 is TGTGCCACCAGCAGAGCAGGGGACCGCAATCAGCCCCAGCATTTT. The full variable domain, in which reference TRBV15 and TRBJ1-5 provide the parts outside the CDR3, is DAMVIQNPRYQVTQFGKPVTLSCSQTLNHNVMYWYQQKSSQAPKLLFHYYDKDFNNEADTPDNFQSRRPNTSFCFLDIRSPGLGDTAMYLCATSRAGDRNQPQHFGDGTRLSIL.